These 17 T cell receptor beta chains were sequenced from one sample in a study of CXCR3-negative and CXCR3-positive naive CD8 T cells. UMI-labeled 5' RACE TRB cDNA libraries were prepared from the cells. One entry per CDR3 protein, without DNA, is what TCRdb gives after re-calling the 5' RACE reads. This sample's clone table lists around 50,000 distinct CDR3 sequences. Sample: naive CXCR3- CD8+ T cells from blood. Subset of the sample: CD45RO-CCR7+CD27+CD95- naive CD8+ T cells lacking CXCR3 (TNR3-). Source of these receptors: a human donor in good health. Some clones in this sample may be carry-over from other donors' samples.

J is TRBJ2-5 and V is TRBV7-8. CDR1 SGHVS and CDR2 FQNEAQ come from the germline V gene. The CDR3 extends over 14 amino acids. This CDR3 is CASSLGNLEETQYF.

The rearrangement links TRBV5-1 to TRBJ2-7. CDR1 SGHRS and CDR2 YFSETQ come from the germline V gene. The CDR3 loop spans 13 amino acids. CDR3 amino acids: CASSWAPEGEQYF.

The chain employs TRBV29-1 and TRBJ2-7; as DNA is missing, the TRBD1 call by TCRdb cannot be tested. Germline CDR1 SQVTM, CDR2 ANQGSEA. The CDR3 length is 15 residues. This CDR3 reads CSVEDRGVPSYEQYF.

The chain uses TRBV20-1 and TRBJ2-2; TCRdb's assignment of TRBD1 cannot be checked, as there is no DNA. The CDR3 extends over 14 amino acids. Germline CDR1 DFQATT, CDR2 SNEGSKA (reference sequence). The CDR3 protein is CSAPLTRNTGELFF.

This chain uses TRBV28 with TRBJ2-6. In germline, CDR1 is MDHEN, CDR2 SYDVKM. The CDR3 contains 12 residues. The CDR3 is CASLSGANVLTF.

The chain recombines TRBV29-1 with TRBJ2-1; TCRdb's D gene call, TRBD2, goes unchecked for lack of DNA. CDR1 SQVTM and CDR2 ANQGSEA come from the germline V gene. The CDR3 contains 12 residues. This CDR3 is CSVVRAGREQFF.

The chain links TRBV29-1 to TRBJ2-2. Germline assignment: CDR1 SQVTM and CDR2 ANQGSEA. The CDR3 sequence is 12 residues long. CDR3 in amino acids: CSVEDGTGELFF.

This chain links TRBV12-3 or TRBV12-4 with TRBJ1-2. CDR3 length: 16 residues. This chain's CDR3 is CASSLALSGPIYGYTF.

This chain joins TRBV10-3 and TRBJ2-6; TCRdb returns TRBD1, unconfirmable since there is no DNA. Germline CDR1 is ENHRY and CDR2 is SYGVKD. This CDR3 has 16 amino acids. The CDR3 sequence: CAISESEGSGANVLTF.

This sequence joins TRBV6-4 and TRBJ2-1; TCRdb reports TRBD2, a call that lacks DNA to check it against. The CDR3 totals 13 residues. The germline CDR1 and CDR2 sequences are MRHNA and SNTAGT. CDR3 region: CASSEGGTNEQFF.

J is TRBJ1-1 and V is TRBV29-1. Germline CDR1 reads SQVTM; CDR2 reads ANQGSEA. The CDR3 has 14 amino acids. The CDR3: CSVDIGIMNTEAFF.

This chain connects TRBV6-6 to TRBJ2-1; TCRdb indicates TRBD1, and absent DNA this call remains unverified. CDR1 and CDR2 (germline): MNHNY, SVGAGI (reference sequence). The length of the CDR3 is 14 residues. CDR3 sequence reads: CASRHTGTGGEQFF.

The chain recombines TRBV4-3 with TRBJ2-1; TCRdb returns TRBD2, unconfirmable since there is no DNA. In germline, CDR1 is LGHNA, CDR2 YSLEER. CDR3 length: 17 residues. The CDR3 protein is CASSQDPSGRASNEQFF.

CDR3 sequence: CASSPRYGLYTDTQYF. The chain uses TRBV12-3 or TRBV12-4 and TRBJ2-3. There are 16 residues in the CDR3.

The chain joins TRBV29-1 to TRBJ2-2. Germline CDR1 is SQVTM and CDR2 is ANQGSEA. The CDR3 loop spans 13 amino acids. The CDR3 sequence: CSVTRADTGELFF.

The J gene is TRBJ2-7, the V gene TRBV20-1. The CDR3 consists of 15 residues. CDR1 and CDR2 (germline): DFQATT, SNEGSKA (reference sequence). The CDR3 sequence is CSARGQLQSSYEQYF.

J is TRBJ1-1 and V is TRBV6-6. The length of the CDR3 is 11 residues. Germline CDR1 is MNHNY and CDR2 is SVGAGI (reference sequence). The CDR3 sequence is CATSANTEAFF.